The 15 T cell receptor beta chains given below trace back to one sample, sequenced in a study of B cell selection in AIRE deficiency. Sorting defined conventional CD4 T cells as CD4+CD127+. Measured with immunoSEQ multiplex PCR; TCRdb has only the in-frame clones, and not every one. The table lists 25,000 to 30,000 clones, roughly 95% of them singletons, with over 0.2% in the top ten. The sequencing input was CD4+CD127+ conventional T cells sorted from PBMCs. These receptors came from a human donor in good health.

The gene calls are TRBV5-6 and TRBJ2-7; unclear D gene. Germline V gene sequence: CDR1 SGHDT, CDR2 YYEEEE. V shed 5 bases and J shed 2 bases, with 14 bases lying between them. The CDR3 is 14 residues long. The CDR3 DNA sequence: TGTGCCAGCAGGGGAAGAACACCTGCCTACGAGCAGTACTTC. The encoded protein is CASRGRTPAYEQYF.

The chain couples TRBV2 to TRBJ1-4, with D possibly matching TRBD1 (6 bases). CDR3 length: 13 amino acids. Trimming took off 7 bases at V and 7 bases at J, with 13 bases between the two ends. Per the germline V gene, CDR1 is SNHLY and CDR2 is FYNNEI. CDR3 bases: TGTGCCAGCACAAAGGACAGATTTGAAAAACTGTTTTTT. This translates into CASTKDRFEKLFF.

The chain recombines TRBV5-6 with TRBJ1-1; no definite D call. The length of the CDR3 is 13 residues. The germline CDR1 and CDR2 sequences are SGHDT and YYEEEE. V lost 1 base and J lost 3, with 7 bases in between. The CDR3: CASSLLGDTEAFF. For the CDR3, the DNA is TGTGCCAGCAGCTTGTTAGGCGACACTGAAGCTTTCTTT. Looking up the rest from reference TRBV5-6 and TRBJ1-1 gives the full variable domain: DAGVTQSPTHLIKTRGQQVTLRCSPKSGHDTVSWYQQALGQGPQFIFQYYEEEERQRGNFPDRFSGHQFPNYSSELNVNALLLGDSALYLCASSLLGDTEAFFGQGTRLTVV.

The chain combines TRBV29-1 with TRBJ1-2; no clear D. The CDR3 is made up of 10 amino acids. Germline lookup yields CDR1 SQVTM and CDR2 ANQGSEA. Trimming pared 3 bases from V and 6 bases from J, leaving 5 bases between. CDR3 DNA sequence: TGCAGCGTTGATAGAGATGGCTACACCTTC. Its protein product is CSVDRDGYTF.

The chain combines TRBV18 with TRBJ2-1, with D possibly called TRBD1 or TRBD2 (6 bases each). Germline V gives CDR1 KGHSH, CDR2 LQKENI. The CDR3 contains 15 residues. Deletions cut 3 bases from V and 1 base from J, with 10 bases between. The CDR3: CASSPTGASYNEQFF. Written as DNA, the CDR3 is TGTGCCAGCTCACCGACGGGGGCGTCCTACAATGAGCAGTTCTTC.

The table lists this clone with a count of one. The chain recombines TRBV10-3 with TRBJ1-1, with D tentatively TRBD1 (6 bases). The CDR3 extends over 12 amino acids. V was clipped by 8 bases and J by 4 bases, with 11 bases between them. Germline values: CDR1 ENHRY, CDR2 SYGVKD. This CDR3 reads CAIAGAGTEAFF. The CDR3 DNA sequence: TGTGCCATCGCGGGGGCAGGCACTGAAGCTTTCTTT.

The genes are TRBV7-2 and TRBJ2-7; the match to TRBD1 covers 7 bases. The CDR3 is 14 residues long. V was pared by 2 bases and J by 5 bases, with 6 bases of the junction left unmatched. Germline V gene data show CDR1 as SGHTA and CDR2 as FQGNSA. CDR3 DNA sequence: TGTGCCAGCAGCTTAATCCGGGGACAGAACGAGCAGTACTTC. This codes for CASSLIRGQNEQYF.

In regard to this clone: An end of the junction does not agree with germline; a read error may underlie this. The V gene is TRBV10-3, the J gene TRBJ1-5; no clear D gene. The germline CDR1 and CDR2 sequences are ENHRY and SYGVKD. The CDR3 totals 13 residues. The CDR3 DNA reads as TGTGCCAGCAGTTACTCACTTGGGGAACCCCAGCATTTT. The encoded protein is CASSYSLGEPQHF.

The chain is built from TRBV6-1 and TRBJ1-6; TRBD1 might be the D (5 bases). There are 14 residues in the CDR3. V gave up 5 bases and J gave up 10 bases, with 15 bases separating them. Per germline, CDR1 MNHNS and CDR2 SASEGT. The CDR3 region has the DNA TGTGCCAGCAGTTCCGGAGCAGGGTGGTCACCCCTCCACTTT. Amino acid sequence: CASSSGAGWSPLHF.

This clone is a singleton in its sample. The chain employs TRBV7-6 and TRBJ2-5; D remains ambiguous. V lost 2 bases, J lost 2 bases, and 6 bases lay in between. The CDR3 extends over 13 amino acids. Germline CDR1 SGHVS, CDR2 FNYEAQ. The chain's CDR3 is CASSLRLQETQYF. DNA for the CDR3: TGTGCCAGCAGCTTACGGCTGCAAGAGACCCAGTACTTC.

The rearrangement links TRBV19 to TRBJ2-2; 14 nucleotides match TRBD2. The V and J ends lost 0 bases and 6 bases, in that order; junction bases with no gene match: 12. CDR1 LNHDA and CDR2 SQIVND come from the germline V gene (reference sequence). This CDR3 has 20 residues. The CDR3 sequence: CASSIDSGLAGAVTSGELFF. The CDR3 DNA reads as TGTGCCAGTAGTATAGATTCGGGACTAGCGGGAGCCGTGACGTCCGGGGAGCTGTTTTTT.

This chain joins TRBV27 and TRBJ2-7; 9 nucleotides match TRBD1. The CDR3 has 14 amino acids. CDR1 MNHEY and CDR2 SMNVEV come from the germline V gene (reference sequence). Germline trimming cut 6 bases from V and 3 bases from J; bases unmatched to any gene: 6. The CDR3 sequence is CASRGTGILYEQYF. In DNA, the CDR3 is TGTGCCAGCAGGGGGACAGGGATACTCTACGAGCAGTACTTC.

The rearrangement joins TRBV27 to TRBJ1-2, with 9 bases matching TRBD1. Unmatched junction bases numbered 5, after V lost 5 bases and J lost 1 base. Germline loops: CDR1 MNHEY, CDR2 SMNVEV (reference sequence). The CDR3 is made up of 15 amino acids. The CDR3: CASSPWDRVNYGYTF. As DNA, the CDR3 is TGTGCCAGCAGTCCGTGGGACAGGGTTAACTATGGCTACACCTTC.

The genes are TRBV7-9 and TRBJ1-1; D may be TRBD1 (5 bases). Germline V gene sequence: CDR1 SEHNR, CDR2 FQNEAQ (reference sequence). V was clipped by 5 bases and J by 2 bases, with 9 bases between them. The CDR3 runs to 13 residues. CDR3 nucleotides: TGTGCCAGCAGCCTAACAGGAAACACTGAAGCTTTCTTT. Protein product: CASSLTGNTEAFF.

This clone has a single count. The rearrangement links TRBV30 to TRBJ2-5; 7 bases agree with TRBD1. The CDR3 is 13 amino acids. The V and J ends lost 3 bases and 5 bases, in that order; junction bases with no gene match: 6. CDR1 GTSNPN and CDR2 SVGIG come from the germline V gene (reference sequence). The CDR3 region has the DNA TGTGCCTGGAGCATACAGGGGAAGGAGACCCAGTACTTC. It specifies CAWSIQGKETQYF.